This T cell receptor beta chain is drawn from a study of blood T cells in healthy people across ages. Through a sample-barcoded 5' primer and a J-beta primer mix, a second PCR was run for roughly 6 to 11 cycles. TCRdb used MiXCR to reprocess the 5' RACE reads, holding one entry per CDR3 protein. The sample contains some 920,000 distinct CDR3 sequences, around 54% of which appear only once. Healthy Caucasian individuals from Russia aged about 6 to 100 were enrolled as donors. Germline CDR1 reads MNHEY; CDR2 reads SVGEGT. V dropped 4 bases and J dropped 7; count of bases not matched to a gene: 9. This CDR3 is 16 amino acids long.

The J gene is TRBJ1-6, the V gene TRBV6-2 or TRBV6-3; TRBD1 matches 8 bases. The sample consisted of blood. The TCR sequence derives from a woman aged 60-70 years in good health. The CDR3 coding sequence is TGTGCCAGCAGTTGGCTCGGCCGGGACAGGAATTCACCCCTCCACTTT. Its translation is CASSWLGRDRNSPLHF.